This record looks at one TCR beta chain sequence and its context. Its antigen is currently unknown. Blood CD8+ and CD4+ T cells underwent high-throughput TCR beta sequencing. Negative isolation was used for CD8+ and CD4+ T cells, and FACS enrichment was applied to TEMRA cells. The data were obtained in a study of CD8 T cells in Susac syndrome. Findings of the study overall: Acknowledgment was made by the study that its TCR sequencing and HLA analysis involved a relatively small number of individuals.

V was clipped by 6 bases and J by 2 bases, with 11 bases between them. This CDR3 contains 14 residues. The germline V gene has CDR1 SNHLY and CDR2 FYNNEI. An amount of RNA that ranged from roughly 0.5 to 1 ug was reverse transcribed with random hexamers. Multiplex PCR with immunoSEQ amplified the TCR beta CDR3 across 54 Vbeta and 13 Jbeta. From the immunoSEQ multiplex PCR reads, TCRdb called clonotypes with MiXCR, one entry per CDR3 protein. The top ten clones hold about 0.11% of a sample with 140,000 or so distinct CDR3 sequences, roughly 95% of them seen once. The sample consisted of CD4+ T cells from PBMCs. The rearrangement uses TRBV2 and TRBJ2-1; a possible D gene is TRBD1 (5 bases). The source is a human donor with multiple sclerosis. DNA of the CDR3: TGTGCCAGCAGCTCCAGGGAAACCTACAATGAGCAGTTCTTC. Residues: CASSSRETYNEQFF.